The present TCR beta chain was sequenced within a study of blood T cell repertoires in COVID-19. Study summary: T cells, B-cell-depleted T cells, or PBMCs supplied cDNA or gDNA.

Authors' methods: Amplification from reference gene primers served as the basis for estimated nucleated cell counts. Produced via immunoSEQ multiplex PCR; TCRdb's table is partial and in-frame only. V and J calls and clone size are those listed in that table; D and trimming were worked out from the DNA. The data show 160,000 or so clones, approximately 90% seen once. The CDR3 contains 17 residues. This sequence originates from a woman between 45 and 65 years old with acute or convalescent COVID-19. Source material: peripheral blood. The chain is built from TRBV21-1 and TRBJ2-2; the D call of TRBD2 is as the table states it, not checked on the DNA. TRBV21-1 is classified as a pseudogene. CDR3 residues: CASMRLAGDPPAGELFF. The CDR3 region has the DNA TGTGCCAGCATGAGACTAGCGGGCGACCCCCCTGCCGGGGAGCTGTTTTTT.